This T cell receptor beta chain appears in the sequencing data of a study of beta chain features in type 1 diabetes. Study overall: Patients were similar to healthy donors in age and gender (as well as in cell yields).

Study findings and constraints: Shorter TCRB CDR3s, moderately but significantly so, were found in Type 1 diabetes patients in all four CD4+ subsets. cDNA-based sequencing might over-represent cells highly expressing TCR.

Sampling consisted of one heparinised blood draw per donor, averaging about 116 mL. With regard to this clone: As yet, its antigen is unknown.

Reverse transcription of all isolated RNA meant that expressed TCRB transcripts were sequenced. Some 4 million reads on average were seen across naive, central memory and regulatory T cell samples. Some clones are missing from TCRdb's copy, which holds only in-frame ones; the method was immunoSEQ multiplex PCR. The table lists some 330,000 clones, roughly 12% of them singletons. This TCR came from a woman between 18 and 29 years old with type 1 diabetes. Sequences were obtained from naive CD4+ T cells from blood.

The CDR3 coding sequence is TGTGCCAGCAGTGAAATAAACCAGAAGAACGAGCAGTACTTC. Translation gives CASSEINQKNEQYF. V gene TRBV25-1 combines with J gene TRBJ2-7; no clear D. Trimming took 2 bases from V and 5 from J, leaving 13 bases between them. In germline, CDR1 is MGHDK, CDR2 SYGVNS. The CDR3 has 14 amino acids.